This TCR beta chain was found in a study of T cell clones after liver transplantation. Study-level information: As an antigen-independent comparator, third-party-reactive TCRbeta sequences came from pre-transplant mixed lymphocyte reactions. HCV positivity affected three of eight recipients; the rest lacked autoimmune or viral indications. Study outcomes and limitations: A larger donor-reactive than third-party decline suggested partial antigen-specific deletion. In a couple of subjects, few donor cells limited the measurable donor-reactive repertoire.

As concerns this clone: Its antigen is still unknown.

The assay was immunoSEQ multiplex PCR, and TCRdb's table has in-frame clones only and misses some. The table has approximately 100,000 clones, approximately 79% seen once; the top ten hold approximately 2.9%. Specimen: CD4+ T cells from blood, collected approximately 43 months after liver transplant. The sequence derives from a human patient who received a liver transplant. Some T cells may have come from the graft donor.

CDR3 sequence: CASSYQGNNSPLHF. The CDR3 DNA follows: TGTGCCAGCAGCTACCAGGGAAACAATTCACCCCTCCACTTT. The chain has TRBV13 and TRBJ1-6, with D maybe TRBD1 (5 bases). The CDR3 is made up of 14 amino acids. Trimming stripped 4 bases from V and 7 bases from J, with 11 bases between. From germline, CDR1 is PRHDT and CDR2 FYEKMQ (reference sequence). The variable domain in full, with the rest retrieved from reference TRBV13 and TRBJ1-6, is AAGVIQSPRHLIKEKRETATLKCYPIPRHDTVYWYQQGPGQDPQFLISFYEKMQSDKGSIPDRFSAQQFSDYHSELNMSSLELGDSALYFCASSYQGNNSPLHFGNGTRLTVT.